This T cell receptor beta chain was observed in a study of early T cells in non-severe SARS-CoV-2 infection. This clonotype was seen ten or more times. Each CDR3 protein gets one entry after TCRdb re-called the 5' RACE reads with MiXCR. The profile covers approximately 65,000 distinct CDR3 sequences, with less than 15% appearing a single time and roughly 1.7% taken by the ten largest. V lost 7 bases and J lost 6, with 16 bases in between. CDR3 length equals 13 residues. The clonotype originates from an adult who was a healthcare worker with PCR-confirmed SARS-CoV-2 infection or an uninfected control (not recorded which). Sequenced sample: whole blood. The V call is TRBV12-3 or TRBV12-4, the J call TRBJ2-7, with D possibly called TRBD1 or TRBD2 (5 bases each). CDR3 protein: CASKPGTTSEQYF. As DNA, the CDR3 is TGTGCCAGCAAACCCGGGACCACGAGCGAGCAGTACTTC.